This T cell receptor beta chain originates from a study of PD-1 blockade in mismatch repair-deficient tumors. In the study overall: All were previously treated, progressing patients with approximately 11 mismatch repair-deficient cancer types.

Germline values: CDR1 MNHNS, CDR2 SASEGT. V lost 8 bases to trimming and J lost 5 bases, with 9 bases between them. The CDR3 runs 11 residues. Generated by immunoSEQ multiplex PCR, the TCRdb table keeps only in-frame clones and is missing some. The sample comprises 15,000 or so clones, 84% of which are singletons, and about 1.7% rests with the top ten. This clone was recorded only once. Three pembrolizumab responders had their TCRs sequenced. The J gene is TRBJ2-5, the V gene TRBV6-1; D gene ambiguous. This TCR was sampled from an adult with mismatch repair-deficient cancer. The source material was PBMCs, sampled approximately 15 weeks after starting pembrolizumab. The CDR3: CASVYSETQYF. As DNA, the CDR3 is TGTGCCAGCGTATATAGTGAGACCCAGTACTTC.